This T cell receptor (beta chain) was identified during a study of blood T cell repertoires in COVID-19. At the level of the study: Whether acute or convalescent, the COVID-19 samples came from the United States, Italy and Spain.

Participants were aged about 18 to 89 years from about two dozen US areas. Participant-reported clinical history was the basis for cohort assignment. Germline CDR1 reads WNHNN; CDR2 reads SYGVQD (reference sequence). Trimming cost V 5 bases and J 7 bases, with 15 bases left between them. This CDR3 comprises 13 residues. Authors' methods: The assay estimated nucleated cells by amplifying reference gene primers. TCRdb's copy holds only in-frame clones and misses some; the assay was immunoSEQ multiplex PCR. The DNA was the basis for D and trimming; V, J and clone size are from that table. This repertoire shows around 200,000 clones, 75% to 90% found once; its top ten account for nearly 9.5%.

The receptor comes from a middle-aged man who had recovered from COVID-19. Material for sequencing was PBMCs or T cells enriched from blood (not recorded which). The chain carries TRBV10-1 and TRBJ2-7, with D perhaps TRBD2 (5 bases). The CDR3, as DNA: TGCGCCAGCAGTCCCCCGGACTCGAGGGAGCAGTACTTC. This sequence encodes CASSPPDSREQYF.